Listed below are T cell receptor beta chains from one sample, sequenced in a study of HIV-infected children after antiretroviral therapy interruption. In TCRdb, the 3' RACE reads were re-called with MiXCR into one record per CDR3 protein. The table records about 89,000 distinct CDR3 sequences, 5.5% to 8.5% of them present only once. The starting material was CD45RA+ CD4+ T cells from PBMCs, pooled from several time points, obtained from a donor given antiretroviral therapy, either interrupted or continuous. These receptors originate from a pool of human donors with HIV. The CDR3 runs from the conserved cysteine through the conserved F or W. Fields, in order: V gene, J gene, D gene, clone size, CDR3 protein, CDR3 DNA. D genes are given only for firm matches. Part of the rows lack a size; the others show once, few, many or a class for expanded clones.

V: TRBV29-1
J: TRBJ1-1
D: .
size: many
CDR3: CSGGTEAFF
DNA: TGCAGTGGTGGAACTGAAGCTTTCTTT

V: TRBV19
J: TRBJ2-2
D: TRBD1
size: few
CDR3: CASSILFRGILNTGELFF
DNA: TGTGCCAGTAGTATCCTATTCAGGGGGATCTTGAACACCGGGGAGCTGTTTTTT

V: TRBV7-9
J: TRBJ1-2
D: .
size: many
CDR3: CASSYLGVYGYTF
DNA: TGTGCCAGCAGCTATTTGGGAGTCTATGGCTACACCTTC

V: TRBV25-1
J: TRBJ1-1
D: .
size: many
CDR3: CASRPGDTMNTEAFF
DNA: TGTGCCAGCCGACCGGGCGATACAATGAACACTGAAGCTTTCTTT

V: TRBV12-5
J: TRBJ2-7
D: .
size: many
CDR3: CASGLWGLHEQYF
DNA: TGTGCTAGTGGTTTGTGGGGGCTCCACGAGCAGTACTTC

V: TRBV3-1
J: TRBJ1-2
D: .
size: few
CDR3: CASSPDWGYGYTF
DNA: TGTGCCAGCAGCCCCGATTGGGGTTATGGCTACACCTTC

V: TRBV12-3/TRBV12-4
J: TRBJ1-2
D: TRBD1
size: .
CDR3: CASIIDRGLGGYTF
DNA: TGTGCCAGCATCATAGACAGGGGGCTTGGCGGCTACACCTTC

V: TRBV3-1
J: TRBJ1-1
D: .
size: many
CDR3: CASSPYRDATEAFF
DNA: TGTGCCAGCAGCCCATACAGGGATGCGACTGAAGCTTTCTTT

V: TRBV6-6
J: TRBJ2-5
D: .
size: many
CDR3: CASSYAGIGETQYF
DNA: TGTGCCAGCAGTTACGCGGGTATAGGAGAGACCCAGTACTTC

V: TRBV27
J: TRBJ2-7
D: TRBD1
size: .
CDR3: CASGRTGGSYEQYF
DNA: TGTGCCAGCGGACGGACAGGAGGCTCCTACGAGCAGTACTTC

V: TRBV6-4
J: TRBJ2-2
D: .
size: many
CDR3: CASSDLTAGELFF
DNA: TGTGCCAGCAGTGACCTGACGGCCGGGGAGCTGTTTTTT

V: TRBV19
J: TRBJ1-4
D: .
size: many
CDR3: CASSMSATNEKLFF
DNA: TGTGCCAGTAGTATGTCCGCAACTAATGAAAAACTGTTTTTT

V: TRBV27
J: TRBJ1-2
D: .
size: many
CDR3: CASSLSQGPYGYTF
DNA: TGTGCCAGCAGTTTATCCCAGGGTCCCTATGGCTACACCTTC

V: TRBV12-5
J: TRBJ2-1
D: TRBD2
size: .
CDR3: CASAPPAGGLYNEQFF
DNA: TGTGCTAGTGCTCCGCCCGCGGGGGGTCTTTACAATGAGCAGTTCTTC

V: TRBV20-1
J: TRBJ2-3
D: TRBD1
size: few
CDR3: CSASFTGGAAQYF
DNA: TGCAGTGCTTCCTTTACAGGGGGCGCAGCGCAGTATTTT

V: TRBV28
J: TRBJ1-6
D: .
size: few
CDR3: CASSRPGTDRSYNSPLHF
DNA: TGTGCCAGCAGTCGTCCGGGAACCGATAGGAGCTATAATTCACCCCTCCACTTT

V: TRBV7-2
J: TRBJ2-3
D: .
size: .
CDR3: CASSTGYSTGTQYF
DNA: TGTGCCAGCAGCACCGGATATAGCACAGGTACGCAGTATTTT

V: TRBV30
J: TRBJ2-5
D: .
size: many
CDR3: CAWSHQETQYF
DNA: TGTGCCTGGAGCCATCAAGAGACCCAGTACTTC

V: TRBV6-6
J: TRBJ1-2
D: TRBD1
size: many
CDR3: CASTTMDRVSGYTF
DNA: TGTGCCAGCACTACTATGGACAGGGTATCTGGCTACACCTTC

V: TRBV12-3/TRBV12-4
J: TRBJ2-2
D: TRBD2
size: .
CDR3: CASTPGGRAFRTGELFF
DNA: TGTGCCAGCACCCCTGGGGGGAGGGCTTTTAGAACCGGGGAGCTGTTTTTT

V: TRBV21-1
J: TRBJ1-6
D: .
size: many
CDR3: CASSKPQGESNSPLHF
DNA: TGTGCCAGCAGCAAACCGCAGGGGGAGAGTAATTCACCCCTCCACTTT

V: TRBV6-1
J: TRBJ2-1
D: TRBD2
size: many
CDR3: CASSEPSGVYNEQFF
DNA: TGTGCCAGCAGTGAACCTAGCGGGGTTTACAATGAGCAGTTCTTC

V: TRBV27
J: TRBJ2-1
D: .
size: many
CDR3: CASSLYFRTEPNEQFF
DNA: TGTGCCAGCAGTTTATATTTCCGGACAGAACCCAATGAGCAGTTCTTC

V: TRBV4-2
J: TRBJ1-2
D: .
size: .
CDR3: CASSLVHYGYTF
DNA: TGTGCCAGCAGCTTGGTACACTATGGCTACACCTTC

V: TRBV3-1
J: TRBJ2-7
D: .
size: .
CDR3: CASSQQGSEQYF
DNA: TGTGCCAGCAGCCAACAGGGGAGCGAGCAGTACTTC

V: TRBV7-2
J: TRBJ1-3
D: .
size: many
CDR3: CASSLAERTAGNTIYF
DNA: TGTGCCAGCAGCCTCGCAGAAAGGACTGCTGGAAACACCATATATTTT

V: TRBV5-4
J: TRBJ1-1
D: .
size: many
CDR3: CASSVKTDGATEAFF
DNA: TGTGCCAGCAGCGTGAAGACAGATGGGGCCACTGAAGCTTTCTTT

V: TRBV6-5
J: TRBJ2-7
D: .
size: .
CDR3: CASTIGGGGVYEQYF
DNA: TGTGCCAGCACCATTGGTGGTGGGGGAGTTTACGAGCAGTACTTC

V: TRBV5-1
J: TRBJ2-2
D: TRBD2
size: many
CDR3: CASSMGSGGLDTGELFF
DNA: TGCGCCAGCAGCATGGGCAGCGGGGGGCTCGACACCGGGGAGCTGTTTTTT

V: TRBV5-5
J: TRBJ2-1
D: .
size: many
CDR3: CASSSSTSQYNEQFF
DNA: TGTGCCAGCAGCTCCTCGACGTCTCAATACAATGAGCAGTTCTTC

V: TRBV25-1
J: TRBJ2-7
D: .
size: many
CDR3: CASSDTGSSYEQYF
DNA: TGTGCCAGCAGTGACACGGGGAGCTCCTACGAGCAGTACTTC

V: TRBV12-3/TRBV12-4
J: TRBJ2-7
D: TRBD1
size: few
CDR3: CASSLTPTGGGEQYF
DNA: TGTGCCAGCAGTTTAACCCCGACAGGGGGCGGCGAGCAGTACTTC

V: TRBV25-1
J: TRBJ1-5
D: .
size: few
CDR3: CASSERGWGNQPQHF
DNA: TGTGCCAGCAGTGAAAGGGGATGGGGCAATCAGCCCCAGCATTTT

V: TRBV5-6
J: TRBJ1-4
D: .
size: many
CDR3: CASSLVRAGLTNEKLFF
DNA: TGTGCCAGCAGCTTGGTGAGGGCAGGTTTGACTAATGAAAAACTGTTTTTT

V: TRBV20-1
J: TRBJ2-1
D: TRBD2
size: many
CDR3: CSTYPGLAGVRYNEQFF
DNA: TGCAGTACTTACCCGGGACTAGCGGGAGTAAGGTACAATGAGCAGTTCTTC

V: TRBV12-3/TRBV12-4
J: TRBJ1-2
D: .
size: many
CDR3: CASSLAPGTYGYTF
DNA: TGTGCCAGCAGTTTAGCGCCGGGAACATATGGCTACACCTTC

V: TRBV5-1
J: TRBJ2-2
D: .
size: many
CDR3: CASSLEQGGTGELFF
DNA: TGCGCCAGCAGCTTGGAACAGGGAGGGACCGGGGAGCTGTTTTTT

V: TRBV6-1
J: TRBJ1-5
D: .
size: many
CDR3: CASRNNRSKPQHF
DNA: TGTGCCAGCAGAAACAATCGGAGTAAGCCCCAGCATTTT

V: TRBV3-1
J: TRBJ2-7
D: .
size: many
CDR3: CASSLYAYEQYF
DNA: TGTGCCAGCAGCCTCTACGCCTACGAGCAGTACTTC

V: TRBV7-2
J: TRBJ2-1
D: TRBD1
size: few
CDR3: CASRTRTGTGLYNEQFF
DNA: TGTGCCAGCAGGACGCGCACAGGGACAGGACTTTACAATGAGCAGTTCTTC

V: TRBV6-4
J: TRBJ1-2
D: .
size: .
CDR3: CASSQESGGYTF
DNA: TGTGCCAGCAGCCAGGAGTCCGGCGGCTACACCTTC

V: TRBV5-1
J: TRBJ2-3
D: TRBD2
size: many
CDR3: CASSPGGLAGYTDTQYF
DNA: TGCGCCAGCAGCCCGGGGGGACTAGCGGGGTACACAGATACGCAGTATTTT

V: TRBV18
J: TRBJ1-2
D: .
size: many
CDR3: CASSRLPGASYGYTF
DNA: TGTGCCAGCTCACGCCTTCCGGGGGCCAGCTATGGCTACACCTTC

V: TRBV5-1
J: TRBJ2-7
D: TRBD2
size: many
CDR3: CASSPQGLAGSHEQYF
DNA: TGCGCCAGCAGCCCGCAGGGACTAGCGGGGTCCCACGAGCAGTACTTC

V: TRBV5-1
J: TRBJ2-5
D: TRBD1
size: .
CDR3: CASSSHQGAIGTQYF
DNA: TGCGCCAGCAGTTCCCATCAGGGGGCGATCGGGACCCAGTACTTC